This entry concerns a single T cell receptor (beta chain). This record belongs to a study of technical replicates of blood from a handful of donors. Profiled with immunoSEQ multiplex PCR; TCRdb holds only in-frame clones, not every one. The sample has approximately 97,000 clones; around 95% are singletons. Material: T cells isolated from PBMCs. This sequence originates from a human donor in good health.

The CDR3 spells CASIDSQGGRNEQFF. CDR3 nucleotide sequence: TGTGCCAGCATTGATTCACAGGGGGGTCGGAATGAGCAGTTCTTC. The V call is TRBV6-1, the J call TRBJ2-1; 8 nucleotides match TRBD1. The V gene end was trimmed by 7 bases and the J gene end by 7 bases; junction bases not matched to a gene: 12. Germline V gene sequence: CDR1 MNHNS, CDR2 SASEGT. This CDR3 has 15 residues.